This TCR beta chain derives from a study of T cells expressing NK-cell markers. Background on the study: Sorted CD3+CD56-NKG2C+, CD3+CD56+NKG2C+ and CD3+CD56+NKG2C- T cells supplied the TCR beta repertoires.

For this clonotype: No antigen is known for it.

What made the TCR beta cDNA was 5'RACE template switching with UMIs. TCRdb reprocessed the 5' RACE reads, with one entry per CDR3 protein and no DNA. This table lists about 160,000 distinct CDR3 sequences. Whole-study results and caveats: Whether expanded NKG2C+ T cell clones were HCMV specific stayed uncertain. These clonotypes also led the CD3+CD56-NKG2C+ fraction in a few donors.

This CDR3 region has 14 residues. Germline assignment: CDR1 SEHNR and CDR2 FQNEAQ (reference sequence). The receptor was derived from a woman between 18 and 75 years old in good health. The sequencing sample was made of blood T cells: a sorted CD56 or NKG2C T cell subset, CD4+ or CD8+ T cells, or bulk PBMC T cells (not recorded which). The chain combines TRBV7-9 with TRBJ1-1. This CDR3 is CASNLAPATSEAFF.